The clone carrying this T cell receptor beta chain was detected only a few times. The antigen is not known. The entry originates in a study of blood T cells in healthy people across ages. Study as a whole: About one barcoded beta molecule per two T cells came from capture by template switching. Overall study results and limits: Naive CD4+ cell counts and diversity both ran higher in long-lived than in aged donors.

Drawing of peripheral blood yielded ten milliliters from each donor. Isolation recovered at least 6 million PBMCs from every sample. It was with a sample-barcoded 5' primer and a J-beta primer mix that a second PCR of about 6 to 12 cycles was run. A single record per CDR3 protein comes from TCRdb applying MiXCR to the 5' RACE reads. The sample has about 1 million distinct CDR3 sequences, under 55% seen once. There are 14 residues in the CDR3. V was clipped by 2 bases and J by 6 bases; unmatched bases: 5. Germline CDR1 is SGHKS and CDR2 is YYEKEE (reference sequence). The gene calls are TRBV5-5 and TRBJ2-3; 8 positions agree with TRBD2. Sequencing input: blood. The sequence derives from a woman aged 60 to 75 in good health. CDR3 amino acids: CASSLREGRDTQYF. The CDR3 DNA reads TGTGCCAGCAGCTTACGGGAGGGTCGGGATACGCAGTATTTT.